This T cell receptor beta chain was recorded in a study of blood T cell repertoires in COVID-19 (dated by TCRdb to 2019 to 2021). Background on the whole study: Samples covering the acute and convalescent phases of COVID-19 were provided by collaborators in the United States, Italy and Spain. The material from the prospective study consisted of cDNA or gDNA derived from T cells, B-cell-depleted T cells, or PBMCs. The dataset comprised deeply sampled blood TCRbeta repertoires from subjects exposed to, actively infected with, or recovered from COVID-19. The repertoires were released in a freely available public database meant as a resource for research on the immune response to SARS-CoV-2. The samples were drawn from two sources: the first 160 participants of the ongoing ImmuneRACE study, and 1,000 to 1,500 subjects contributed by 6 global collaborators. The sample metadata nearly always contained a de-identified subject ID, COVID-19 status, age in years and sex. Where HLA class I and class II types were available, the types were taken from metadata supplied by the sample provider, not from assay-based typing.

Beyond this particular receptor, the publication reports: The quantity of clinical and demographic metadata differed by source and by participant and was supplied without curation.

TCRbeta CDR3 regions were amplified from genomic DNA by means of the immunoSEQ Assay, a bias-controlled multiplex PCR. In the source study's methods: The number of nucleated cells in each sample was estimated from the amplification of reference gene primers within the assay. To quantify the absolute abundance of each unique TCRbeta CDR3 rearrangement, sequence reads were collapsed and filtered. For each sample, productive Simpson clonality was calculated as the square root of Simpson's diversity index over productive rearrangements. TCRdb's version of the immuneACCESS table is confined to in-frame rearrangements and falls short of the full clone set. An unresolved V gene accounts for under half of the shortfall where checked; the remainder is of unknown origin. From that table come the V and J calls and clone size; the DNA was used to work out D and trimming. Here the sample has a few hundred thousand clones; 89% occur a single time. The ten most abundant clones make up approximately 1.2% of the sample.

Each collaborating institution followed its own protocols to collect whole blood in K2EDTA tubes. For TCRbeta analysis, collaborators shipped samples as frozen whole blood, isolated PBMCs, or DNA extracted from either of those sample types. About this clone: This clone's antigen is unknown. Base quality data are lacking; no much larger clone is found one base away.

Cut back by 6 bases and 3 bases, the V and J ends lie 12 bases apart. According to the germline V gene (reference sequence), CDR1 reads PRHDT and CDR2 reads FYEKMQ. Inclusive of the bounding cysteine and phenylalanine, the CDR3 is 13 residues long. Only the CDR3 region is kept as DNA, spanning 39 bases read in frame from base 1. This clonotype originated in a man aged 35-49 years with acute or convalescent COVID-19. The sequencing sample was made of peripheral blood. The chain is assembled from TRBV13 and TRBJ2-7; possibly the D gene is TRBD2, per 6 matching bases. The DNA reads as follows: TGTGCCAGCAGTCGTCGGGGGAACTACGAGCAGTACTTC. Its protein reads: CASSRRGNYEQYF.